Listed below are T cell receptor beta chains from one sample, sequenced in a study of technical replicates of blood from a few donors. Repertoires were generated with immunoSEQ multiplex PCR, while TCRdb's copy carries only in-frame clones and drops some. The sample carries tens of thousands of clones, roughly 90% recorded once. Specimen: PBMCs. These receptors originate from a human donor in good health. Some clones in this sample may be carry-over from other donors' samples. CDR3s include the opening cysteine and the closing phenylalanine or tryptophan. A D gene is named only where the DNA matches it firmly. Only some rows state a clone size, as once, few, many or a class for expanded clones.

>TRBJ1-5|TRBV27|-|-
TGTGCCAGCAGTTCCCGGGGTCAGCCCCAGCATTTT
CASSSRGQPQHF
>TRBJ1-2|TRBV28|-|-
TGTGCCAGCAGTGGCGGGGCGGGCTATGGCTACACCTTC
CASSGGAGYGYTF
>TRBJ1-5|TRBV11-2|TRBD1|few
TGTGCCAGCAGCTTTGGACAGGGAGCTCAGCCCCAGCATTTT
CASSFGQGAQPQHF
>TRBJ1-5|TRBV19|TRBD1|-
TGTGCCAGTAGTATAGGACAGGGGCGGCAGCCCCAGCATTTT
CASSIGQGRQPQHF
>TRBJ2-5|TRBV7-2|TRBD2|-
TGTGCCAGCAGCGCCGGACTAGCGGGGGGGAGATGGGAGACCCAGTACTTC
CASSAGLAGGRWETQYF
>TRBJ2-7|TRBV15|TRBD2|-
TGTGCCACCAGCAGGGGGGGGACTAGCGGGAGCTACGAGCAGTACTTC
CATSRGGTSGSYEQYF
>TRBJ2-5|TRBV9|TRBD1|once
TGTGCCAGCAGCGCGGACAGGGCCGCGGAGACCCAGTACTTC
CASSADRAAETQYF
>TRBJ2-7|TRBV11-3|-|-
TGTGCCAGCAGCTTAGGCGACTGGTCCTACGAGCAGTACTTC
CASSLGDWSYEQYF
>TRBJ2-2|TRBV5-1|-|-
TGCGCCAGCAGCACAGGGACAATCACCGGGGAGCTGTTTTTT
CASSTGTITGELFF
>TRBJ2-1|TRBV30|-|-
TGTGCCCCGCCCCTTCTAGCGGAAGAGGACAGCTCCTACAATGAGCAGTTCTTC
CAPPLLAEEDSSYNEQFF
>TRBJ2-7|TRBV21-1|-|-
TGTGCCAGCAGCAGTACAGGGCCCGAGCAGTACTTC
CASSSTGPEQYF
>TRBJ2-3|TRBV27|-|-
TGTGCCAGCAGTTTAGGACTGGGAATTCGAGGACGGTGGTATTTT
CASSLGLGIRGRWYF
>TRBJ2-7|TRBV5-6|TRBD2|-
TGTGCCAGCAGCTTGGTTTTAGGCGGGGGCTCCTACGAGCAGTACTTC
CASSLVLGGGSYEQYF
>TRBJ2-1|TRBV29-1|TRBD1|-
TGCAGCGTTCACCGGACAGGGAATGAGCAGTTCTTC
CSVHRTGNEQFF
>TRBJ2-5|TRBV9|TRBD1|-
TGTGCCAGCAGCGTAGTTGGGACAGGTTTGGAGACCCAGTACTTC
CASSVVGTGLETQYF
>TRBJ2-7|TRBV18|TRBD1|-
TGTGCCAGCTCACGGGACAGGGGTTACGAGCAGTACTTC
CASSRDRGYEQYF
>TRBJ1-6|TRBV11-2|TRBD1|-
TGTGCCAGCAGCTTAGATTGGACAGGGGTTTCACCCCTCCACTTT
CASSLDWTGVSPLHF
>TRBJ1-3|TRBV7-2|-|-
TGTGCCAGCAGCCCAAAGCCCGGGACAACTGGAAACACCATATATTTT
CASSPKPGTTGNTIYF
>TRBJ2-3|TRBV11-2|-|once
TGTGCCAGCAGCTTATTATTACAGTACACAGATACGCAGTATTTT
CASSLLLQYTDTQYF
>TRBJ2-3|TRBV5-8|TRBD2|-
TGTGCCAGCAGCCTTAGCGGGAGGGACGCGGATACGCAGTATTTT
CASSLSGRDADTQYF
>TRBJ2-1|TRBV7-2|-|-
TGTGCCAGCAGCTTAGGTCAGGCCTACAATGAGCAGTTCTTC
CASSLGQAYNEQFF
>TRBJ2-5|TRBV18|TRBD1|-
TGTGCCAGCTCATCGACAGGGGGTATGGAGACCCAGTACTTC
CASSSTGGMETQYF
>TRBJ1-6|TRBV21-1|-|few
TGTGCCAGCAGCAAAAGTCTGATAGATTCACCCCTCCACTTT
CASSKSLIDSPLHF
>TRBJ2-3|TRBV6-4|TRBD2|-
TGTGCCAGCATCGGACTAGCGGTAGTAACAGATACGCAGTATTTT
CASIGLAVVTDTQYF
>TRBJ2-3|TRBV10-2|-|-
TGCGCCAGCAGTGATAAAAGGCGGGTCAGCACAGATACGCAGTATTTT
CASSDKRRVSTDTQYF
>TRBJ2-1|TRBV30|-|-
TGTGCCTGGAGTGTAGGGGCTCATGAGCAGTTCTTC
CAWSVGAHEQFF
>TRBJ1-5|TRBV2|TRBD1|-
TGTGCCAGCAGACCCAACAGGGGGGCTAGCAATCAGCCCCAGCATTTT
CASRPNRGASNQPQHF
>TRBJ2-2|TRBV7-2|TRBD2|-
TGTGCCACGTCGCGGGGGGCGCGGAGCACCGGGGAGCTGTTTTTT
CATSRGARSTGELFF
>TRBJ2-3|TRBV9|TRBD1|-
TGTGCCAGCAGCATAAGACAGGGTCAAACAGATACGCAGTATTTT
CASSIRQGQTDTQYF
>TRBJ2-5|TRBV7-2|TRBD1|-
TGTGCCAGCAGCTTAGGGGACAGGGGTGCGGGGGAGACCCAGTACTTC
CASSLGDRGAGETQYF
>TRBJ1-2|TRBV30|-|-
TGTGCCTGGAAGGTGGACTCGCAAAACTATGGCTACACCTTC
CAWKVDSQNYGYTF
>TRBJ1-3|TRBV6-5|TRBD1|-
TGTGCCAGCAGTTACTCAGGACAGGGCTCTGGAAACACCATATATTTT
CASSYSGQGSGNTIYF
>TRBJ2-3|TRBV30|TRBD2|-
TGTGCCTGGGCCTTAGCGGGAGGGCCCCCTAAGCGATATTTT
CAWALAGGPPKRYF
>TRBJ1-3|TRBV19|TRBD1|-
TGTGCCAGTACACGACAGGGCGATTCTGGAAACACCATATATTTT
CASTRQGDSGNTIYF
>TRBJ1-1|TRBV19|-|once
TGTGCCAGTAGTATAGTGGGGGGTGAAGCTTTCTTT
CASSIVGGEAFF
>TRBJ2-3|TRBV4-3|-|-
TGCGCCAGCAGCCAAGGGGCGGGGTCGTCCATGGGTACGCAGTATTTT
CASSQGAGSSMGTQYF
>TRBJ1-4|TRBV2|-|-
TGTGCCAGCAGTGATGGAGCCTACGGGGAAAAACTGTTTTTT
CASSDGAYGEKLFF
>TRBJ2-3|TRBV5-4|-|once
TGTGCCAGCAGCTTTACAGGGCTTATAAGCACAGATACGCAGTATTTT
CASSFTGLISTDTQYF
>TRBJ2-2|TRBV5-1|-|-
TGCGCCAGCAGCTTGGCCGGACAGCCATATACCGGGGAGCTGTTTTTT
CASSLAGQPYTGELFF
>TRBJ2-7|TRBV27|-|once
TGTGCCAGCAGCGACCAGGGCCTATCCGAGCAGTACTTC
CASSDQGLSEQYF
>TRBJ2-1|TRBV4-1|-|-
TGCGCCAGCAGCCAAGGACTGCCCCCAGGGGGGAATGAGCAGTTCTTC
CASSQGLPPGGNEQFF
>TRBJ2-3|TRBV7-2|TRBD2|-
TGTGCCAGCAGCCTTGGGGGGGTAGGGAATACGCAGTATTTT
CASSLGGVGNTQYF
>TRBJ2-1|TRBV14|TRBD2|-
TGTGCCAGCAGCCGCAGCGGGGGGGCTCTAAGGGAGCAGTTCTTC
CASSRSGGALREQFF
>TRBJ1-1|TRBV2|-|-
TGTGCCAGCAGGTTACAGGGGAACACTGAAGCTTTCTTT
CASRLQGNTEAFF
>TRBJ2-1|TRBV12-5|-|-
TGTGCTAGTGCCCCCCCCAGTGATGAGCAGTTCTTC
CASAPPSDEQFF
>TRBJ1-1|TRBV6-1|TRBD1|-
TGTGCCAGCAGTGCCGAGGCAGGGGGCTCGTCTGAAGCTTTCTTT
CASSAEAGGSSEAFF
>TRBJ1-5|TRBV28|-|-
TGTGCCAGCAGCCCATCGGGGCAGCCCCAGCATTTT
CASSPSGQPQHF
>TRBJ1-6|TRBV5-6|TRBD1|-
TGTGCCAGCAGCTTGAGGACAGGGGGTGACTCACCCCTCCACTTT
CASSLRTGGDSPLHF
>TRBJ2-5|TRBV5-6|-|once
TGTGCCAGCAGACTAGCTAAAGAGACCCAGTACTTC
CASRLAKETQYF
>TRBJ2-6|TRBV5-1|TRBD2|-
TGCGCCAGCGGGGGGGGTAGCTCAGGGGCCAACGTCCTGACTTTC
CASGGGSSGANVLTF
>TRBJ1-2|TRBV9|TRBD1|-
TGTGCCAGCAGCATTGGACAGGAATCTCTGGAACACACCTTC
CASSIGQESLEHTF
>TRBJ2-7|TRBV7-9|TRBD2|-
TGTGCCAGCAGCTTAACTGTGGCGGGAGCCTACGAGCAGTACTTC
CASSLTVAGAYEQYF
>TRBJ1-1|TRBV7-2|TRBD1|-
TGTGCCAGCAGCTACCTCGGGACAGGGGTTACCACTGAAGCTTTCTTT
CASSYLGTGVTTEAFF
>TRBJ1-4|TRBV5-4|-|-
TGTGCCAGCAGCTTGGCAGGGGCGGGCGGGGAAAAACTGTTTTTT
CASSLAGAGGEKLFF
>TRBJ2-2|TRBV5-1|-|-
TGCGCCAGCAGTCCCGACAGCGGAGGGGTCACCGGGGAGCTGTTTTTT
CASSPDSGGVTGELFF
>TRBJ1-4|TRBV14|-|-
TGTGCCAGCAGCCAACTCATGGTGGGGGGACTGTTTTTT
CASSQLMVGGLFF
>TRBJ2-7|TRBV14|TRBD2|-
TGTGCCAGCAGCCCGTTGGGACTAGCGGGGACCTACGAGCAGTACTTC
CASSPLGLAGTYEQYF
>TRBJ1-3|TRBV4-1|TRBD1|-
TGCGCCAGCAGCCAAGACCACCGGGACAGGGGAAGAAACACCATATATTTT
CASSQDHRDRGRNTIYF
>TRBJ1-1|TRBV16|-|-
TGTGCCAGCAGCCCGAATTCGAAACTTGGCACTGAAGCTTTCTTT
CASSPNSKLGTEAFF